Listed here is a single TCR beta chain. Its antigen remains unknown. The ends were cut back, 4 bases at V and 5 bases at J, with 18 bases in the middle. CDR3 length: 15 residues. Per germline, CDR1 PRHDT and CDR2 FYEKMQ (reference sequence). The data derive from a study of shared clonotypes between healthy human individuals. About the research overall: Each donor's CD4 naive and CD4 memory cells filled three plates apiece, CD8 naive two, and CD8 memory one.

Study findings and constraints: Though the depth was large, rarefaction showed that sorted-subset sequencing was incomplete. Generally, naive subsets (rather than memory subsets) showed larger estimated richness.

Repertoires were generated with immunoSEQ multiplex PCR, while TCRdb's copy carries only in-frame clones and drops some. The table has around 940,000 clones, about three quarters seen once. The V call is TRBV13, the J call TRBJ2-7, with a tentative D call TRBD2 (5 bases). The clonotype comes from a man aged 18 to 30 in good health. What was sequenced was memory CD4+ T cells sorted from blood. The subset: CD45RA-negative fraction. DNA of the CDR3: TGTGCCAGCAGCTCCCTTAGGACTGTACGAGACGAGCAGTACTTC. It encodes CASSSLRTVRDEQYF.